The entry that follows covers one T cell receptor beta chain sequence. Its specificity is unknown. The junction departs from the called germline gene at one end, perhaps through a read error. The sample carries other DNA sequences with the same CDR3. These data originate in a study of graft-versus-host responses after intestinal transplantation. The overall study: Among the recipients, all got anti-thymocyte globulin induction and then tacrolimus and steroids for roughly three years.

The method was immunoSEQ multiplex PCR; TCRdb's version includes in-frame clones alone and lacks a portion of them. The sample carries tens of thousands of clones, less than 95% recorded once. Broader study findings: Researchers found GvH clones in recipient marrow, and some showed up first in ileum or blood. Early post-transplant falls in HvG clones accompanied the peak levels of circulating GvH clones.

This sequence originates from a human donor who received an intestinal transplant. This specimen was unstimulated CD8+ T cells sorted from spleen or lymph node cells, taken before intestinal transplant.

The chain's CDR3 is CARRTAYEQYF. The CDR3 region has the DNA TGCGCGCGGAGGACGGCGTACGAGCAGTACTTC. The chain employs TRBV2 and TRBJ2-7; D may be TRBD2 (5 bases). The CDR3 covers 11 residues. CDR1 is SNHLY and CDR2 is FYNNEI in the germline V gene.